Presented here are 30 T cell receptor beta chains from one specimen sequenced in a study of blood T cells in healthy people across ages. Using a J-beta primer mix together with a sample-barcoded 5' primer, a second PCR was run for about 7 to 12 cycles. From the 5' RACE reads, TCRdb called clonotypes with MiXCR, one entry per CDR3 protein. The sample includes about 970,000 distinct CDR3 sequences, 45% to 60% of them seen just once. Sequenced input: blood. The receptor set was obtained from a woman aged 55-69 years in good health.

The table lists this clonotype with a few counts. The rearrangement links TRBV2 to TRBJ2-3; 7 bases fit TRBD2. CDR1 and CDR2 from the germline V gene are SNHLY and FYNNEI. The CDR3 is 14 residues long. V lost 6 bases, J lost 4 bases, and 7 bases stayed unmatched. In DNA, the CDR3 is TGTGCCAGCAGACCCTTGGCGGGGGCAGATACGCAGTATTTT. Residues: CASRPLAGADTQYF.

The rearrangement links TRBV5-1 to TRBJ2-5; 10 positions match TRBD2. The V gene end was trimmed by 4 bases and the J gene end by 3 bases; junction bases not matched to a gene: 18. The CDR3 is 19 amino acids. From germline, CDR1 is SGHRS and CDR2 YFSETQ. The CDR3 DNA sequence: TGCGCCAGCAGCGGAGGAGTCCTAGCGGGAGTGAATGCAAAAGAGACCCAGTACTTC. This codes for CASSGGVLAGVNAKETQYF.

Notes on this clonotype: At one end the junction does not follow the germline gene, possibly because of a read error. V usage is TRBV7-3 and J usage is TRBJ1-2; perhaps TRBD1 as D (6 bases). Germline V lookup: CDR1 SGHTA, CDR2 FQGTGA. The CDR3 spans 14 residues. CDR3 protein: CTSSAQPDSHGYTF. The DNA for the CDR3 is TGTACCAGCAGCGCCCAGCCGGACAGCCATGGCTACACCTTC.

The V call is TRBV18, the J call TRBJ1-1; weak D call: TRBD1 (5 bases). Germline CDR1 is KGHSH and CDR2 is LQKENI. Trimming left V 3 bases short and J 4 bases short, with 15 bases between. This CDR3 is built from 15 residues. DNA of the CDR3: TGTGCCAGCTCACCGAGTTCTGGGGGAGTCACTGAAGCTTTCTTT. It encodes CASSPSSGGVTEAFF.

The sample holds a few counts of this clonotype. The chain uses TRBV5-1 and TRBJ2-1; 8 bases map to TRBD2. V dropped 5 bases and J dropped 8; count of bases not matched to a gene: 18. The CDR3 totals 17 residues. Germline lookup yields CDR1 SGHRS and CDR2 YFSETQ. The CDR3 nucleotides read TGCGCCAGCAGTATCGGGCTTAGGGGGACTAGTTACGATGAGCAGTTCTTC. Its protein is CASSIGLRGTSYDEQFF.

This clonotype was found a few times. The J gene is TRBJ1-2, the V gene TRBV28, with D possibly TRBD1 on 6 matching bases. The CDR3 has 13 amino acids. V was trimmed by 7 bases and J by 4 bases, leaving 13 bases between them. Germline V CDR1 and CDR2: MDHEN, SYDVKM. Here the CDR3 reads CASIKDSIYGYTF. The CDR3 nucleotides are TGTGCCAGCATTAAGGACAGCATCTATGGCTACACCTTC.

The CDR3 DNA reads TGTGCCAGCAGCTTAAGACAGATGACCGGGGAGCTGTTTTTT. It codes for CASSLRQMTGELFF. The chain is built from TRBV7-6 and TRBJ2-2; tentative D call: TRBD1 (5 bases). Germline V gene sequence: CDR1 SGHVS, CDR2 FNYEAQ. The V and J ends lost 2 bases and 5 bases respectively, with 9 bases between them. CDR3 size: 14 residues.

V is TRBV7-9 and J is TRBJ1-4; D unclear. Trimming removed 2 bases from V and 5 bases from J, with 18 bases in between. Per the germline V gene, CDR1 is SEHNR and CDR2 is FQNEAQ (reference sequence). This CDR3 region has 17 residues. CDR3 bases: TGTGCCAGCAGCTTAAGGGTGTCGTGGTATTCCAATGAAAAACTGTTTTTT. Protein product: CASSLRVSWYSNEKLFF.

In the case of this clonotype: The junction and the germline gene differ at one end; a read error may be behind it. The genes are TRBV14 and TRBJ2-1; 7 nucleotides align to TRBD1. CDR1 and CDR2 from the germline V gene are SGHDN and FVKESK. The CDR3 covers 14 residues. CDR3 region: CASRFEGADNEQFF. The CDR3 nucleotides read TGTGCCAGCAGGTTCGAGGGGGCGGACAACGAGCAGTTCTTC.

This chain connects TRBV11-2 to TRBJ2-5; the D gene is possibly TRBD1 (5 bases). Trimming removed 0 bases at V and 9 bases at J, with 17 bases between. Germline loops: CDR1 SGHAT, CDR2 FQNNGV. There are 15 residues in the CDR3. CDR3 region: CASSLDTGLRMAQYF. DNA of the CDR3: TGTGCCAGCAGCTTAGATACAGGCCTCCGGATGGCCCAGTACTTC.

The V gene is TRBV6-1, the J gene TRBJ2-4; D is ambiguous. The J call is uncertain, as TRBJ2-7 better fits the DNA end. There are 11 residues in the CDR3. CDR1 and CDR2 from the germline V gene are MNHNS and SASEGT. The CDR3 is CASSRLVEQYF. The CDR3 DNA reads TGTGCCAGCAGTCGCTTAGTCGAGCAGTACTTC.

This clonotype appeared a few times. This sequence joins TRBV6-6 and TRBJ2-1, with a tentative D call TRBD2 (6 bases). This CDR3 region has 17 residues. Germline V gene data show CDR1 as MNHNY and CDR2 as SVGAGI (reference sequence). Trimming stripped 7 bases from V and 2 bases from J, with 21 bases between. The CDR3 DNA reads as TGTGCCAGCACCTCACGTCTATCTAGCGAGACCTACAATGAGCAGTTCTTC. The encoded protein is CASTSRLSSETYNEQFF.

The V gene is TRBV28, the J gene TRBJ2-5; D is perhaps TRBD1 (5 bases). V lost 6 bases and J 4 bases, leaving 18 bases between the germline ends. In germline, CDR1 is MDHEN, CDR2 SYDVKM. The CDR3 is made up of 15 amino acids. The CDR3 DNA follows: TGTGCCAGCAGCCGTAAACGACAAACAGGAGAGACCCAGTACTTC. It is translated as CASSRKRQTGETQYF.

The genes are TRBV12-3 or TRBV12-4 and TRBJ1-4; D is uncertain. This CDR3 region has 15 residues. Trimming cost V 1 base and J 0 bases, with 6 bases left between them. The CDR3 DNA reads as TGTGCCAGCAGTTTAGGACCGACAACTAATGAAAAACTGTTTTTT. It specifies CASSLGPTTNEKLFF.

The chain links TRBV12-3 or TRBV12-4 to TRBJ2-1, with TRBD2 matching over 12 bases. The CDR3 covers 17 residues. V lost 5 bases to trimming and J lost 0 bases; unmatched junction nucleotides: 5. In nucleotides, the CDR3 is TGTGCCAGCAGTCCCCCGGGACTAGCGGGCTCCTACAATGAGCAGTTCTTC. Protein sequence: CASSPPGLAGSYNEQFF.

This clonotype came up a few times. This sequence joins TRBV2 and TRBJ2-5; no definite D call. This CDR3 is built from 13 residues. Germline CDR1 and CDR2: SNHLY and FYNNEI. Trimming removed 2 bases at V and 9 bases at J, with 13 bases between. This CDR3 is CASSERGIGAQYF. The CDR3 DNA sequence: TGTGCCAGCAGTGAACGTGGAATTGGGGCCCAGTACTTC. The whole variable domain, remainder taken from reference TRBV2 and TRBJ2-5, is EPEVTQTPSHQVTQMGQEVILRCVPISNHLYFYWYRQILGQKVEFLVSFYNNEISEKSEIFDDQFSVERPDGSNFTLKIRSTKLEDSAMYFCASSERGIGAQYFGPGTRLLVL.

This clonotype was observed a few times. The chain uses TRBV2 and TRBJ2-5; the match to TRBD1 covers 7 bases. CDR3 length: 14 residues. V dropped 6 bases and J dropped 6; count of bases not matched to a gene: 10. The germline gives CDR1 SNHLY, CDR2 FYNNEI. The CDR3 nucleotides are TGTGCCAGCAGGAACAGGGGTGGGGTAAAGACCCAGTACTTC. This translates into CASRNRGGVKTQYF.

The chain couples TRBV20-1 to TRBJ2-5, with 8 bases matching TRBD2. V was pared by 3 bases and J by 5 bases, with 8 bases of the junction left unmatched. The CDR3 totals 14 residues. The V gene's germline CDR1 is DFQATT and CDR2 SNEGSKA (reference sequence). CDR3 in amino acids: CSASRSGSWETQYF. Here the CDR3 DNA reads TGCAGTGCTAGTAGGAGCGGGAGCTGGGAGACCCAGTACTTC.

In this sample, this clonotype turned up a few times. The V call is TRBV11-2, the J call TRBJ2-4; D is unclear. The CDR3 is made up of 15 amino acids. Germline assignment: CDR1 SGHAT and CDR2 FQNNGV. V lost 0 bases and J 7 bases, leaving 13 bases between the germline ends. The CDR3 protein is CASSLEGWVGNIQYF. In DNA form, the CDR3 reads TGTGCCAGCAGCTTAGAAGGCTGGGTGGGGAACATTCAGTACTTC.

This chain joins TRBV20-1 and TRBJ2-3; 10 bases are a match to TRBD2. Trimming at V came to 2 bases and at J to 0 bases, leaving 8 bases not matched to a gene. Germline V lookup: CDR1 DFQATT, CDR2 SNEGSKA (reference sequence). The CDR3 extends over 17 amino acids. CDR3 coding DNA: TGCAGTGCTAGACTACGAAAAGCGGGAGGGAGCACAGATACGCAGTATTTT. Translation gives CSARLRKAGGSTDTQYF.

This clonotype has a handful of counts. CDR3 amino acids: CATSRDSGEGTQYF. The CDR3, as DNA: TGTGCCACCAGCAGAGATTCCGGGGAGGGTACGCAGTATTTT. The chain combines TRBV15 with TRBJ2-3; TRBD2 agrees at 7 bases. CDR1 LNHNV and CDR2 YYDKDF come from the germline V gene (reference sequence). CDR3 length: 14 amino acids. V was pared by 0 bases and J by 8 bases, with 5 bases of the junction left unmatched.

The chain links TRBV9 to TRBJ2-6, with 8 bases identical to TRBD1. V was clipped by 0 bases and J by 0 bases; unmatched bases: 5. The length of the CDR3 is 18 residues. The germline gives CDR1 SGDLS, CDR2 YYNGEE. The DNA of the CDR3 is TGTGCCAGCAGCGTAGTAGGGACAGGCCGCTCTGGGGCCAACGTCCTGACTTTC. As protein: CASSVVGTGRSGANVLTF.

This clonotype is a singleton in its sample. The chain links TRBV30 to TRBJ1-2; no firm D call. The CDR3 is 12 amino acids. Trimming cost V 8 bases and J 4 bases, with 14 bases left between them. CDR1 is GTSNPN and CDR2 is SVGIG in the germline V gene (reference sequence). This CDR3 is CAGRDFSYGYTF. The CDR3 DNA is TGTGCCGGGCGGGATTTCAGCTATGGCTACACCTTC.

This chain joins TRBV20-1 and TRBJ2-4; 9 bases are a match to TRBD1. The J call may not be correct, given that the DNA end is closer to TRBJ2-7. The CDR3 sequence is 14 residues long. Germline V lookup: CDR1 DFQATT, CDR2 SNEGSKA (reference sequence). CDR3 loop: CSASRGDRVYEQYF. The CDR3 region has the DNA TGCAGTGCTAGTCGGGGGGACAGGGTCTACGAGCAGTACTTC.

This rearrangement joins TRBV5-6 to TRBJ2-7, with D perhaps being TRBD1 or TRBD2 (5 bases each). With 4 bases removed from V and 4 bases from J, the gap between germline ends came to 12 bases. This CDR3 contains 13 residues. Looked up from germline, CDR1 is SGHDT and CDR2 is YYEEEE. The CDR3 spells CASSGDGGYEQYF. The CDR3 nucleotides read TGTGCCAGCAGCGGGGACGGAGGATACGAGCAGTACTTC.

This chain uses TRBV9 with TRBJ2-1, with D tentatively TRBD2 (5 bases). The CDR3 contains 14 residues. Trimming stripped 4 bases from V and 4 bases from J, with 12 bases between. The V gene's germline CDR1 is SGDLS and CDR2 YYNGEE. The CDR3 protein is CASSPRLLYNEQFF. The CDR3 DNA sequence: TGTGCCAGCAGCCCAAGACTATTATACAATGAGCAGTTCTTC.

The V call is TRBV20-1, the J call TRBJ2-1; TRBD2 aligns across 12 bases. The CDR3 loop spans 17 amino acids. V dropped 5 bases and J dropped 0; count of bases not matched to a gene: 8. CDR1 and CDR2 from the germline V gene are DFQATT and SNEGSKA (reference sequence). For the CDR3, the DNA is TGCAGTGCTCAGAACGGACTAGCGGGGAGCTCCTACAATGAGCAGTTCTTC. It codes for CSAQNGLAGSSYNEQFF.

The rearrangement links TRBV5-5 to TRBJ2-7; the D gene is possibly TRBD1 (6 bases). V gave up 6 bases and J gave up 4 bases, with 14 bases separating them. The CDR3 length is 13 residues. Germline V gene lookup returns CDR1 SGHKS and CDR2 YYEKEE (reference sequence). CDR3 bases: TGTGCCAGCAAGCCAGGGGTCCAATACGAGCAGTACTTC. Its translation is CASKPGVQYEQYF.

V usage is TRBV20-1 and J usage is TRBJ2-3; 8 nucleotides match TRBD1. Germline V gives CDR1 DFQATT, CDR2 SNEGSKA (reference sequence). The V and J ends lost 2 bases and 2 bases, in that order; junction bases with no gene match: 9. The CDR3 extends over 16 amino acids. This CDR3 reads CSARPSGQGFTDTQYF. The CDR3 DNA is TGCAGTGCTAGACCCTCCGGACAGGGCTTCACAGATACGCAGTATTTT.

The chain has TRBV4-3 and TRBJ2-3; tentative D call: TRBD1 (5 bases). V dropped 7 bases and J dropped 3 bases, with 17 bases sitting between them. Germline V gene sequence: CDR1 LGHNA, CDR2 YSLEER. The CDR3 runs 15 residues. CDR3 protein: CASKSAVGATDTQYF. For the CDR3, the DNA is TGCGCCAGCAAATCTGCGGTAGGGGCGACAGATACGCAGTATTTT.